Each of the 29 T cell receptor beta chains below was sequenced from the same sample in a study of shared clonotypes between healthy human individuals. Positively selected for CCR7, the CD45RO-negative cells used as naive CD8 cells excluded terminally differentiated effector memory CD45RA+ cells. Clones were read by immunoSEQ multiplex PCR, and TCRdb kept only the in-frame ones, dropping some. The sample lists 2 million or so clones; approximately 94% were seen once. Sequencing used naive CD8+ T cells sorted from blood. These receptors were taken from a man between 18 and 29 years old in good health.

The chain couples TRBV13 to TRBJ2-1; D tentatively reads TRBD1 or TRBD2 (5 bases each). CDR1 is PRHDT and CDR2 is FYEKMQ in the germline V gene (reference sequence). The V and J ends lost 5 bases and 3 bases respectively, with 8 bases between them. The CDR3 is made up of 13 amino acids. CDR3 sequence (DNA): TGTGCCAGCAGCGGGACGGTCTACAATGAGCAGTTCTTC. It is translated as CASSGTVYNEQFF.

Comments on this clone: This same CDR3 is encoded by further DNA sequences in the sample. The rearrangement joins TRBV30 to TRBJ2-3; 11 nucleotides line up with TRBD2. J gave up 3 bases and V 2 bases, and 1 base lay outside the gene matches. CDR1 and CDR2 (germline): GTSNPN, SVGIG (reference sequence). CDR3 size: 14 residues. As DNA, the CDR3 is TGTGCCTGGAGTCTAGCGGGAGGTACAGATACGCAGTATTTT. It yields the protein CAWSLAGGTDTQYF.

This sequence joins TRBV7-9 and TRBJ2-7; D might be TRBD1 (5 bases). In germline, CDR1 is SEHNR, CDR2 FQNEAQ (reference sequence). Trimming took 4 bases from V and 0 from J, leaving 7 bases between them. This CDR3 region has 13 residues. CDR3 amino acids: CASSYDSSYEQYF. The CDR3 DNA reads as TGTGCCAGCAGCTACGACAGCTCCTACGAGCAGTACTTC.

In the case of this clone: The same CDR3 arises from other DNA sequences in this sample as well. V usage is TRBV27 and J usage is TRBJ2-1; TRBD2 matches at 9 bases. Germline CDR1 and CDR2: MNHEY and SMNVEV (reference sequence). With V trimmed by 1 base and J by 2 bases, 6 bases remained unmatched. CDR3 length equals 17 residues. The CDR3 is CASSLLSPSGTYNEQFF. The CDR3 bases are TGTGCCAGCAGTTTATTATCTCCTAGCGGGACCTACAATGAGCAGTTCTTC.

CDR3 region: CASTLRGGNEKLFF. The DNA for the CDR3 is TGTGCCAGCACTTTGAGGGGGGGCAATGAAAAACTGTTTTTT. V usage is TRBV11-2 and J usage is TRBJ1-4; possibly TRBD1 for D (6 bases). The ends were cut back, 7 bases at V and 5 bases at J, with 14 bases in the middle. This CDR3 has 14 residues. Germline V gene sequence: CDR1 SGHAT, CDR2 FQNNGV.

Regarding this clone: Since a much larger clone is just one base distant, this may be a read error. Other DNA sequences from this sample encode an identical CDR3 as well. The CDR3: CASSFQETQYF. DNA for the CDR3: TGTGCCAGCAGCTTTCAAGAGACCCAGTACTTC. The chain is built from TRBV7-9 and TRBJ2-5; D gene unclear. Germline V gene lookup returns CDR1 SEHNR and CDR2 FQNEAQ (reference sequence). V dropped 3 bases and J dropped 2 bases, with 1 base sitting between them. The CDR3 is 11 residues long.

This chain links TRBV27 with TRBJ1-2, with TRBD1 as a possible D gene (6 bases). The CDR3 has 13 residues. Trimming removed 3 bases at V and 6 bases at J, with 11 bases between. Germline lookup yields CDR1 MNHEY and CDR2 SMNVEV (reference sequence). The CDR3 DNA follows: TGTGCCAGCAGTTTCGGGGACAAGGATGGCTACACCTTC. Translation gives CASSFGDKDGYTF.

The CDR3 spells CASSLTLRGVNEKLFF. CDR3 DNA sequence: TGTGCCAGCAGCTTAACCCTACGGGGGGTAAATGAAAAACTGTTTTTT. The rearrangement uses TRBV7-3 and TRBJ1-4, with D maybe TRBD1 (5 bases). Germline-derived CDR1 and CDR2 are SGHTA and FQGTGA. This CDR3 region has 16 residues. The V gene lost 0 bases and the J gene lost 5 bases, with 13 bases spanning the gap.

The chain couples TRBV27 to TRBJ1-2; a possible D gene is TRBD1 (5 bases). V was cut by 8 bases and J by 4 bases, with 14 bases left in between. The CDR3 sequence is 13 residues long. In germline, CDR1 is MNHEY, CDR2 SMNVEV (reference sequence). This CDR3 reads CASGDDSPYGYTF. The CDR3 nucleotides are TGTGCCAGCGGAGACGACAGCCCCTATGGCTACACCTTC.

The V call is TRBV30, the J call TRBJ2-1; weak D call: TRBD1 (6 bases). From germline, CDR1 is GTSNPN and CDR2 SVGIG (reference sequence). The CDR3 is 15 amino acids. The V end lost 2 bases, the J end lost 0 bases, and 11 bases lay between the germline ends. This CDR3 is CAWSPTTGSYNEQFF. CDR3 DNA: TGTGCCTGGAGTCCGACGACAGGCTCCTACAATGAGCAGTTCTTC.

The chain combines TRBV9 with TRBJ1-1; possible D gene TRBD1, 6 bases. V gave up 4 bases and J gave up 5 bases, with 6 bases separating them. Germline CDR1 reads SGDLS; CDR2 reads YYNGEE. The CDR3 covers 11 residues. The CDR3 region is CASSQGTEAFF. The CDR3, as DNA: TGTGCCAGCAGCCAGGGGACTGAAGCTTTCTTT.

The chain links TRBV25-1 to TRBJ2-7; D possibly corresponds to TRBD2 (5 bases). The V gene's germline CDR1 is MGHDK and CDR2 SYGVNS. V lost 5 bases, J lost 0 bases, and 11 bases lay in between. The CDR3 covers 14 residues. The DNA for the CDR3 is TGTGCCAGCAGTCCGGTTGGGAGCTCCTACGAGCAGTACTTC. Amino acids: CASSPVGSSYEQYF.

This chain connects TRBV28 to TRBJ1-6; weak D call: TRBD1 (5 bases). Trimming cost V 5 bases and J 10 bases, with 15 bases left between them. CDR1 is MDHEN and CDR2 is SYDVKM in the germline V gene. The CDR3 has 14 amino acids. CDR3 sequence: CASSPRGEASPLHF. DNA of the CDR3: TGTGCCAGCAGTCCCCGAGGGGAAGCGTCACCCCTCCACTTT. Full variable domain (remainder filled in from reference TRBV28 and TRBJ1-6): DVKVTQSSRYLVKRTGEKVFLECVQDMDHENMFWYRQDPGLGLRLIYFSYDVKMKEKGDIPEGYSVSREKKERFSLILESASTNQTSMYLCASSPRGEASPLHFGNGTRLTVT.

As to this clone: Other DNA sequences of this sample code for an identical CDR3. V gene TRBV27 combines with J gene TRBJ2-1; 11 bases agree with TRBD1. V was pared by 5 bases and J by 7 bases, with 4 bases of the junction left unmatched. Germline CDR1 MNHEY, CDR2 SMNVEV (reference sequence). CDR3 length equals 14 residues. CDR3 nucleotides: TGTGCCAGCAGTCCCGGGACAGGGGGAAATGAGCAGTTCTTC. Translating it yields CASSPGTGGNEQFF.

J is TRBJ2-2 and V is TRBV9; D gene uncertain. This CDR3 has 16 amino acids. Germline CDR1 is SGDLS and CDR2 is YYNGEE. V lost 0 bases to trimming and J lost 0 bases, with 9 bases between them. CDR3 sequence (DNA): TGTGCCAGCAGCGTAGTGTCCGGCTCGAACACCGGGGAGCTGTTTTTT. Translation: CASSVVSGSNTGELFF.

CDR3 DNA sequence: TGTGCCAGCAGCTCTGGACAGGGGCGCACTGAAGCTTTCTTT. This encodes CASSSGQGRTEAFF. The chain combines TRBV5-6 with TRBJ1-1, with TRBD1 matching over 9 bases. Germline assignment: CDR1 SGHDT and CDR2 YYEEEE. The CDR3 is made up of 14 amino acids. Trimming at V came to 3 bases and at J to 4 bases, leaving 4 bases not matched to a gene.

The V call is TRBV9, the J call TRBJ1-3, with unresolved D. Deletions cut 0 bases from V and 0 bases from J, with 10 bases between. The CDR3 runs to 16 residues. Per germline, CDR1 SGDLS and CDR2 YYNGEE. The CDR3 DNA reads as TGTGCCAGCAGCGTAGTAGGATCTCTCTCTGGAAACACCATATATTTT. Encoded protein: CASSVVGSLSGNTIYF. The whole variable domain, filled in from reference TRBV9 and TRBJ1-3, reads DSGVTQTPKHLITATGQRVTLRCSPRSGDLSVYWYQQSLDQGLQFLIQYYNGEERAKGNILERFSAQQFPDLHSELNLSSLELGDSALYFCASSVVGSLSGNTIYFGEGSWLTVV.

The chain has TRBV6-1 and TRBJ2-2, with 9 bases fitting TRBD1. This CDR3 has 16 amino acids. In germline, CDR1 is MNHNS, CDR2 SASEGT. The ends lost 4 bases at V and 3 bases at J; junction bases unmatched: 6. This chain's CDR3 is CASSGMTGGYTGELFF. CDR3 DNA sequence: TGTGCCAGCAGTGGAATGACAGGGGGATACACCGGGGAGCTGTTTTTT.

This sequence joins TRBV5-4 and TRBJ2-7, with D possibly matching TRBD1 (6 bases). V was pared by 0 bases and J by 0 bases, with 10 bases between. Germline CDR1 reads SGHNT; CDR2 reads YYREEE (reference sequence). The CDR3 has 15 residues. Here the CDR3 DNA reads TGTGCCAGCAGCTTGGGCAGGGGCGACTCCTACGAGCAGTACTTC. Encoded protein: CASSLGRGDSYEQYF.

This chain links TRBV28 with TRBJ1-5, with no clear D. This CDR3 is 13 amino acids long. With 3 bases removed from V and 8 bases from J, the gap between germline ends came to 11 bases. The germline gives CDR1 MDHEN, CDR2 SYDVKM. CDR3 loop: CASSFRAWEPQHF. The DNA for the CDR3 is TGTGCCAGCAGTTTCCGGGCATGGGAGCCCCAGCATTTT.

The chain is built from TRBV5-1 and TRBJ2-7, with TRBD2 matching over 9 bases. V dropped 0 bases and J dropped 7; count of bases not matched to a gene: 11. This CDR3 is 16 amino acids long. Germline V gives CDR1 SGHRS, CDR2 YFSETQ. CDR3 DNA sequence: TGCGCCAGCAGCTTGGCCGAAGCGGGAGGTGAGTGTGAGCAGTACTTC. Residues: CASSLAEAGGECEQYF.

This CDR3 is CASRVQGEFNEAFF. The DNA of the CDR3 is TGTGCCAGCAGGGTCCAGGGGGAGTTCAATGAAGCTTTCTTT. The chain carries TRBV6-5 and TRBJ1-1; 7 bases are a match to TRBD1. Germline CDR1 and CDR2: MNHEY and SVGAGI. The V gene end was trimmed by 6 bases and the J gene end by 7 bases; junction bases not matched to a gene: 11. The CDR3 consists of 14 residues.

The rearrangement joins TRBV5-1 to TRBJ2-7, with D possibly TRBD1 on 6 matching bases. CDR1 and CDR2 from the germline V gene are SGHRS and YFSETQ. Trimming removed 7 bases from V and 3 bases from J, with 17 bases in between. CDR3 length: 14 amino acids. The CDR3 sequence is CASRAAGEYYEQYF. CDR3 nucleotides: TGCGCCAGCCGGGCGGCAGGGGAATACTACGAGCAGTACTTC.

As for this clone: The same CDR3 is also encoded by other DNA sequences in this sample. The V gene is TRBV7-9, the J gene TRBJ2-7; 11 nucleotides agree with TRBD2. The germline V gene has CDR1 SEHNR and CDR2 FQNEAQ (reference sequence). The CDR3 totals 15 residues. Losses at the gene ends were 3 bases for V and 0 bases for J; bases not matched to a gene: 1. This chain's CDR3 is CASSFTSGSSYEQYF. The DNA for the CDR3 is TGTGCCAGCAGCTTTACTAGCGGGAGCTCCTACGAGCAGTACTTC.

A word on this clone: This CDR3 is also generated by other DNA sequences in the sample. CDR3 in amino acids: CASSLVASGTDTQYF. CDR3 DNA sequence: TGTGCCAGCAGCTTAGTAGCTAGCGGCACAGATACGCAGTATTTT. The V and J genes are TRBV7-8 and TRBJ2-3; D might be TRBD2 (6 bases). This CDR3 spans 15 amino acids. Germline V gene sequence: CDR1 SGHVS, CDR2 FQNEAQ. V was pared by 1 base and J by 1 base, with 9 bases between. The variable domain in full, with the rest retrieved from reference TRBV7-8 and TRBJ2-3, is GAGVSQSPRYKVAKRGQDVALRCDPISGHVSLFWYQQALGQGPEFLTYFQNEAQLDKSGLPSDRFFAERPEGSVSTLKIQRTQQEDSAVYLCASSLVASGTDTQYFGPGTRLTVL.

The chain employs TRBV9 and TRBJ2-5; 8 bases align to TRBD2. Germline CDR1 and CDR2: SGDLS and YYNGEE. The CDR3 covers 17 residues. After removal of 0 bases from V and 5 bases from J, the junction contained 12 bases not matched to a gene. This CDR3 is CASSVGTSWDPVETQYF. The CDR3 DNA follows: TGTGCCAGCAGCGTAGGGACTAGCTGGGACCCCGTGGAGACCCAGTACTTC.

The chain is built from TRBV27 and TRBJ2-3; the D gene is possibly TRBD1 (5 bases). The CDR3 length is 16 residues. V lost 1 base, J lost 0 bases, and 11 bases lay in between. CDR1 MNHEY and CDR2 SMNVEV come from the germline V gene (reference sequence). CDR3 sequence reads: CASSLYRSTSTDTQYF. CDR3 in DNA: TGTGCCAGCAGTTTATACAGGAGCACTAGCACAGATACGCAGTATTTT.

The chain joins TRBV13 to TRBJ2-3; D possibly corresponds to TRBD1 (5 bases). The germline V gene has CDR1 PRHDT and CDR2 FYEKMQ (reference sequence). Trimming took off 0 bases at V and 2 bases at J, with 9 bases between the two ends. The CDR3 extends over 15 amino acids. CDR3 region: CASSLGTENTDTQYF. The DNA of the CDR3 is TGTGCCAGCAGCTTAGGGACAGAGAACACAGATACGCAGTATTTT.

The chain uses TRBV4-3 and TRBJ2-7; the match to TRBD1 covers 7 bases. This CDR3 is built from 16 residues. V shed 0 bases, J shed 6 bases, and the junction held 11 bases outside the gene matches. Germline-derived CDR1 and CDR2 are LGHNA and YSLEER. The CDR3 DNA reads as TGCGCCAGCAGCCAAGATCAGGGGACAGAACTGCTCGAGCAGTACTTC. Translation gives CASSQDQGTELLEQYF.